A single sample gave rise to the 18 T cell receptor beta chains below, sequenced in a study of T cells after yellow fever vaccination. TCRdb fed the 5' RACE reads into MiXCR, producing one record per CDR3 protein. The profile shows approximately 160,000 distinct CDR3 sequences, over 7% of them singletons. Sequenced here: CD8+ T cells sorted from PBMCs, sampled 45 days after the yellow fever booster vaccination. These receptors all stem from a man younger than 30 who received the YFV17D yellow fever vaccine.

This clonotype was counted at least ten times. The J gene is TRBJ2-1, the V gene TRBV6-5; possible D gene TRBD2, 5 bases. Germline loops: CDR1 MNHEY, CDR2 SVGAGI. Deletions cut 0 bases from V and 10 bases from J, with 16 bases between. This CDR3 is 15 amino acids long. The CDR3: CASSYSKDLTGEQFF. The CDR3 DNA sequence: TGTGCCAGCAGTTACTCGAAAGACCTTACGGGGGAGCAGTTCTTC.

This clonotype was picked up a small number of times. The chain combines TRBV3-1 with TRBJ2-3; TRBD2 matches at 11 bases. The ends lost 0 bases at V and 2 bases at J; junction bases unmatched: 13. The germline gives CDR1 LGHDT, CDR2 YNNKEL (reference sequence). The CDR3 has 20 residues. The CDR3, as DNA: TGTGCCAGCAGCCAAGAGTTAGTTAGCGGGGGGGGCCCTGTCACAGATACGCAGTATTTT. The encoded protein is CASSQELVSGGGPVTDTQYF.

This clonotype has more than one count but fewer than ten. The chain is built from TRBV27 and TRBJ2-2; TRBD1 agrees at 7 bases. Germline V CDR1 and CDR2: MNHEY, SMNVEV (reference sequence). V was pared by 6 bases and J by 6 bases, with 4 bases of the junction left unmatched. This CDR3 comprises 13 residues. In DNA, the CDR3 is TGTGCCAGCAGAGTCACAGGGGCCGGGGAGCTGTTTTTT. Its translation: CASRVTGAGELFF.

The chain links TRBV11-2 to TRBJ1-2; D unclear. The CDR3 spans 14 residues. CDR1 SGHAT and CDR2 FQNNGV come from the germline V gene. V lost 5 bases and J lost 7, with 17 bases in between. This CDR3 reads CASSHRVLDGGYTF. In nucleotides, the CDR3 is TGTGCCAGCAGCCACCGGGTCTTGGATGGTGGCTACACCTTC.

V usage is TRBV7-9 and J usage is TRBJ2-7, with TRBD1 matching over 7 bases. This CDR3 has 13 residues. The ends lost 5 bases at V and 4 bases at J; junction bases unmatched: 5. In germline, CDR1 is SEHNR, CDR2 FQNEAQ (reference sequence). The CDR3 DNA sequence: TGTGCCAGCAGCCAGGCAGGGGGTTACGAGCAGTACTTC. This encodes CASSQAGGYEQYF.

This clonotype was seen only a few times. The V and J genes are TRBV28 and TRBJ2-2; D gene ambiguous. The V gene lost 4 bases and the J gene lost 3 bases, with 12 bases spanning the gap. Per the germline V gene, CDR1 is MDHEN and CDR2 is SYDVKM. The CDR3 runs 15 residues. The CDR3 here is CASSWTILDTGELFF. CDR3 in DNA: TGTGCCAGCAGTTGGACGATCCTCGACACCGGGGAGCTGTTTTTT. The full variable domain, rest sourced from reference TRBV28 and TRBJ2-2, is DVKVTQSSRYLVKRTGEKVFLECVQDMDHENMFWYRQDPGLGLRLIYFSYDVKMKEKGDIPEGYSVSREKKERFSLILESASTNQTSMYLCASSWTILDTGELFFGEGSRLTVL.

This clonotype showed up many times. The gene calls are TRBV24-1 and TRBJ2-1; 11 bases fit TRBD2. CDR1 and CDR2 (germline): KGHDR, SFDVKD. The V segment lost 4 bases and the J segment 5 bases; nucleotides outside the gene matches: 9. This CDR3 comprises 17 residues. CDR3 amino acids: CATSEPSLAGVDNEQFF. The CDR3 DNA sequence: TGTGCCACCAGTGAGCCGTCACTAGCGGGGGTCGACAATGAGCAGTTCTTC.

This clonotype was observed many times. The genes are TRBV4-1 and TRBJ2-5, with D perhaps TRBD2 (6 bases). Germline values: CDR1 MGHRA, CDR2 YSYEKL. V gave up 4 bases and J gave up 5 bases, with 17 bases separating them. The CDR3 spans 15 residues. The CDR3 nucleotides read TGCGCCAGCAGCCTCTGGGAGGCCCAATTGGAGACCCAGTACTTC. Translation: CASSLWEAQLETQYF.

This sequence joins TRBV18 and TRBJ2-7; 8 nucleotides line up with TRBD1. The germline CDR1 and CDR2 sequences are KGHSH and LQKENI. The length of the CDR3 is 15 residues. The V and J ends lost 2 bases and 6 bases, in that order; junction bases with no gene match: 9. The DNA of the CDR3 is TGTGCCAGCTCACCATCAGGGGGCCTACATCCCGAGCAGTACGTC. This translates into CASSPSGGLHPEQYV.

The table lists this clonotype with many counts. This chain connects TRBV20-1 to TRBJ2-3; no reliable D call. CDR1 and CDR2 (germline): DFQATT, SNEGSKA (reference sequence). Trimming pared 2 bases from V and 2 bases from J, leaving 8 bases between. This CDR3 has 13 amino acids. This CDR3 is CSARPHNTDTQYF. In DNA form, the CDR3 reads TGCAGTGCTAGACCCCACAACACAGATACGCAGTATTTT.

The chain carries TRBV9 and TRBJ2-1; possibly TRBD1 for D (7 bases). This CDR3 has 17 residues. Germline lookup yields CDR1 SGDLS and CDR2 YYNGEE. V lost 4 bases, J lost 9 bases, and 26 bases lay in between. This CDR3 is CASSLGPQNRQGGEQFF. CDR3 bases: TGTGCCAGCAGCCTAGGGCCCCAAAACAGACAGGGAGGTGAGCAGTTCTTC.

CDR3: CASSVLAGGLYTGELFF. The CDR3 DNA is TGTGCCAGCAGTGTCCTAGCGGGGGGACTTTACACCGGGGAGCTGTTTTTT. This chain links TRBV28 with TRBJ2-2; 11 bases match TRBD2. V lost 5 bases to trimming and J lost 3 bases; unmatched junction nucleotides: 8. This CDR3 contains 17 residues. Per germline, CDR1 MDHEN and CDR2 SYDVKM. Full variable domain (missing parts from reference TRBV28 and TRBJ2-2): DVKVTQSSRYLVKRTGEKVFLECVQDMDHENMFWYRQDPGLGLRLIYFSYDVKMKEKGDIPEGYSVSREKKERFSLILESASTNQTSMYLCASSVLAGGLYTGELFFGEGSRLTVL.

The rearrangement links TRBV7-2 to TRBJ1-3; 7 nucleotides line up with TRBD1. Germline CDR1 SGHTA, CDR2 FQGNSA. The CDR3 has 17 amino acids. Trimming removed 5 bases from V and 3 bases from J; junction bases left unmatched: 13. The CDR3, as DNA: TGTGCCAGCAGCCCGATATGGACAGGCCGAGTTGGAAACACCATATATTTT. Translated: CASSPIWTGRVGNTIYF.

The rearrangement uses TRBV20-1 and TRBJ1-1, with 8 positions matching TRBD1. Per the germline V gene, CDR1 is DFQATT and CDR2 is SNEGSKA (reference sequence). V lost 2 bases and J lost 4; bases outside the gene matches: 3. CDR3 length equals 13 residues. Written as DNA, the CDR3 is TGCAGTGCTAGATCGGACAGGGTCACTGAAGCTTTCTTT. Translated: CSARSDRVTEAFF.

There are many counts of this clonotype. The gene calls are TRBV12-3 or TRBV12-4 and TRBJ2-7; D is possibly TRBD2 (5 bases). With 5 bases removed from V and 2 bases from J, the gap between germline ends came to 13 bases. CDR3 length: 14 amino acids. CDR3 region: CASSLYAEAYEQYF. The CDR3 nucleotides are TGTGCCAGCAGTCTCTACGCGGAGGCCTACGAGCAGTACTTC.

The genes are TRBV5-1 and TRBJ2-7, with a tentative D call TRBD2 (7 bases). There are 15 residues in the CDR3. V dropped 4 bases and J dropped 3 bases, with 17 bases sitting between them. Germline CDR1 reads SGHRS; CDR2 reads YFSETQ. The CDR3: CASSPRGGGGYEQYV. The CDR3 bases are TGCGCCAGCAGCCCGCGCGGGGGCGGCGGCTACGAGCAGTACGTC.

This clonotype was detected only a few times. V usage is TRBV2 and J usage is TRBJ2-3; 9 nucleotides align to TRBD1. Germline CDR1 is SNHLY and CDR2 is FYNNEI. Trimming cost V 6 bases and J 6 bases; bases outside gene matches: 7. The CDR3 length is 14 residues. CDR3 sequence (DNA): TGTGCCAGCAGGGACAGGGGTGAGGTGGATACGCAGTATTTT. Its translation: CASRDRGEVDTQYF.

This clonotype was counted many times. This chain uses TRBV4-3 with TRBJ1-2, with D uncertain. V lost 1 base and J 5 bases, leaving 11 bases between the germline ends. CDR3 length equals 14 residues. Germline CDR1 and CDR2: LGHNA and YSLEER. The CDR3: CASSQVQQPYGYTF. In DNA, the CDR3 is TGCGCCAGCAGCCAAGTTCAACAGCCATATGGCTACACCTTC.